Included here is one T cell receptor (beta chain) sequence, with context. Its target is not known. V shed 2 bases, J shed 4 bases, and the junction held 6 bases outside the gene matches. CDR3 size: 16 residues. The germline V gene has CDR1 SGHRS and CDR2 YFSETQ. The sample is drawn from a study of T cell responses to AZD1222 COVID-19 vaccine. General observations from the study: Repertoire sampling happened only post peak T cell response.

The table came from immunoSEQ multiplex PCR; TCRdb's copy has only in-frame clones and leaves some out. The sample gives about 120,000 clones, just over 85% of which show up once; about 8.8% is in the top ten. This chain joins TRBV5-1 and TRBJ2-2, with 9 bases matching TRBD1. Sequencing was performed on peripheral blood, taken on day 0 of AZD1222 vaccination. This TCR was sampled from an adult in good health. The CDR3 loop is CASSFRTGDSTGELFF. CDR3 nucleotides: TGCGCCAGCAGCTTCCGGACAGGGGATAGCACCGGGGAGCTGTTTTTT.